This TCR beta chain was identified in a study of Graves' ophthalmopathy and Graves' hyperthyroidism. Where ophthalmopathy was present, donors had moderate-to-severe activity, CAS ≥3, NOSPECS ≥4 and duration under 3 months. Other autoimmune disease, uncontrolled infection, pregnancy and lactation led to exclusion. The sample holds a few counts of this clonotype. Antigen unknown. Researchers took RNA transcripts and amplified TCR beta CDR3 regions from them. A first-round RT-PCR used HTBI primers, followed by a second-round multiplex PCR. TCRdb fed the multiplex PCR reads into MiXCR, producing one record per CDR3 protein. The data hold roughly 500,000 distinct CDR3 sequences, with approximately 15% observed a single time. Germline assignment: CDR1 MNHEY and CDR2 SVGEGT. The CDR3 has 14 amino acids. With 2 bases clipped from V and 3 bases from J, the junction kept 4 bases outside the gene matches. Study outcomes and limitations: Most expanded clonotypes in thyroid above 0.001 frequency also showed up in blood.

The sequence was obtained from a woman in her twenties or thirties with Graves' ophthalmopathy. Sample: blood. The V gene is TRBV6-2 or TRBV6-3, the J gene TRBJ2-7; TRBD1 matches 7 bases. CDR3 nucleotides: TGTGCCAGCAGTTACCAGACAGGGATCTACGAGCAGTACTTC. It codes for CASSYQTGIYEQYF.